Each of the 4 T cell receptor beta chains below was sequenced from the same sample in a study of radiotherapy plus CTLA-4 blockade in lung cancer. Profiled with immunoSEQ multiplex PCR; TCRdb holds only in-frame clones, not every one. The table includes about 50,000 clones, roughly two thirds detected once. The sample here was peripheral blood, taken from a patient treated with radiotherapy plus ipilimumab. The receptor source for this set is a human donor with non-small cell lung cancer who had a complete response to radiotherapy plus ipilimumab.

The rearrangement links TRBV5-1 to TRBJ1-1; D remains unclear. The germline V gene encodes CDR1 SGHRS and CDR2 YFSETQ. The CDR3 extends over 18 amino acids. V lost 0 bases and J 1 base, leaving 19 bases between the germline ends. The CDR3 protein is CASSLAPPGRPPNTEAFF. For the CDR3, the DNA is TGCGCCAGCAGCTTGGCCCCGCCGGGTCGGCCTCCGAACACTGAAGCTTTCTTT.

This clone occurred a few times. The gene calls are TRBV7-3 and TRBJ1-1; D remains unclear. Per germline, CDR1 SGHTA and CDR2 FQGTGA. V was shortened by 0 bases and J by 0 bases, with 5 bases between the two germline ends. The length of the CDR3 is 14 residues. The CDR3 reads CASSLTSVNTEAFF. CDR3 in DNA: TGTGCCAGCAGCTTAACTTCAGTGAACACTGAAGCTTTCTTT.

This clone was counted only a few times. The CDR3 DNA follows: TGTGCCAGCTCACCACCTGGGGCACTAGCGGGCCCCTACGAGCAGTACTTC. Protein sequence: CASSPPGALAGPYEQYF. The chain has TRBV18 and TRBJ2-7, with 9 nucleotides matching TRBD2. Germline trimming cut 0 bases from V and 2 bases from J; bases unmatched to any gene: 8. In germline, CDR1 is KGHSH, CDR2 LQKENI. The CDR3 spans 17 residues.

This chain connects TRBV5-1 to TRBJ2-1; 8 positions match TRBD2. This CDR3 is built from 15 residues. Germline CDR1 reads SGHRS; CDR2 reads YFSETQ. With 1 base clipped from V and 7 bases from J, the junction kept 7 bases outside the gene matches. The CDR3 sequence is CASSLNGGAGNEQFF. In DNA, the CDR3 is TGCGCCAGCAGCTTGAACGGGGGGGCCGGGAATGAGCAGTTCTTC.